The 16 T cell receptor beta chains reported below all come from one sample, sequenced in a study of blood T cell repertoires in COVID-19. The method was immunoSEQ multiplex PCR; TCRdb's version includes in-frame clones alone and lacks a portion of them. The table has about 210,000 clones, 84% seen once. Sequenced: peripheral blood. The receptor set was obtained from a man in his fifties or sixties with active or convalescent COVID-19.

This chain joins TRBV18 and TRBJ2-3, with D possibly TRBD2 on 8 matching bases. Trimming took off 3 bases at V and 5 bases at J, with 18 bases between the two ends. The CDR3 loop spans 16 amino acids. CDR1 and CDR2 from the germline V gene are KGHSH and LQKENI. In nucleotides, the CDR3 is TGTGCCAGCTCACCTCGGCGGGGGGCAGGGGGAGATACGCAGTATTTT. Its protein is CASSPRRGAGGDTQYF.

The gene calls are TRBV4-2 and TRBJ2-3, with 7 bases lining up with TRBD1. Germline loops: CDR1 LGHNA, CDR2 YNFKEQ. The V segment lost 0 bases and the J segment 2 bases; nucleotides outside the gene matches: 8. This CDR3 is 17 amino acids long. CDR3 sequence (DNA): TGTGCCAGCAGCCAAGACGGACAGGACCTGGCCACAGATACGCAGTATTTT. This translates into CASSQDGQDLATDTQYF.

The rearrangement uses TRBV6-5 and TRBJ1-5; 9 bases match TRBD1. J gave up 7 bases and V 0 bases, and 1 base lay outside the gene matches. The V gene's germline CDR1 is MNHEY and CDR2 SVGAGI. The CDR3 spans 14 residues. Here the CDR3 reads CASSYSTGGQPQHF. CDR3 coding DNA: TGTGCCAGCAGTTACTCGACAGGGGGACAGCCCCAGCATTTT.

The chain has TRBV11-2 and TRBJ1-1; 11 nucleotides line up with TRBD1. V was clipped by 5 bases and J by 6 bases; unmatched bases: 8. Germline loops: CDR1 SGHAT, CDR2 FQNNGV. CDR3 length: 15 amino acids. For the CDR3, the DNA is TGTGCCAGCAGCGATGTGGGACAGGGGGACGCTGAAGCTTTCTTT. This sequence encodes CASSDVGQGDAEAFF.

The V and J genes are TRBV2 and TRBJ1-2; perhaps TRBD1 as D (5 bases). Germline assignment: CDR1 SNHLY and CDR2 FYNNEI. Trimming cost V 4 bases and J 8 bases, with 14 bases left between them. The CDR3 is 13 residues long. CDR3 protein: CASSGQGPWGYTF. The CDR3 nucleotides read TGTGCCAGCAGTGGTCAGGGCCCATGGGGCTACACCTTC.

V and J are TRBV7-2 and TRBJ1-2, with D tentatively TRBD1 (6 bases). The CDR3 is made up of 16 amino acids. Looked up from germline, CDR1 is SGHTA and CDR2 is FQGNSA. Between the trimmed V and J ends, which lost 1 base and 4 bases, there was a span of 16 bases. CDR3 amino acids: CASSLVGHLSVYGYTF. In DNA form, the CDR3 reads TGTGCCAGCAGCTTAGTGGGACACCTCTCAGTCTATGGCTACACCTTC.

The DNA of the CDR3 is TGTGCCACCAGTGACTCCGGGACAGGGAAATATAGCAATCAGCCCCAGCATTTT. It specifies CATSDSGTGKYSNQPQHF. The chain recombines TRBV24-1 with TRBJ1-5; 9 bases match TRBD1. The CDR3 spans 18 residues. Germline lookup yields CDR1 KGHDR and CDR2 SFDVKD. Trimming cost V 4 bases and J 0 bases; bases outside gene matches: 9.

The chain joins TRBV19 to TRBJ1-5; tentative D call: TRBD1 (6 bases). Germline CDR1 is LNHDA and CDR2 is SQIVND (reference sequence). The CDR3 is made up of 16 amino acids. V was trimmed by 2 bases and J by 3 bases, leaving 14 bases between them. The DNA of the CDR3 is TGTGCCAGTAGTATAACGGGAGGACAGTACAATCAGCCCCAGCATTTT. It specifies CASSITGGQYNQPQHF.

The rearrangement joins TRBV7-3 to TRBJ2-3; 10 bases align to TRBD2. Trimming cost V 5 bases and J 4 bases; bases outside gene matches: 6. Germline V CDR1 and CDR2: SGHTA, FQGTGA. This CDR3 comprises 15 residues. The CDR3 spells CASSPGTSVSDTQYF. CDR3 nucleotides: TGTGCCAGCAGCCCTGGGACTAGCGTGTCAGATACGCAGTATTTT.

The gene calls are TRBV5-1 and TRBJ1-4; 9 bases are a match to TRBD1. Germline V gene lookup returns CDR1 SGHRS and CDR2 YFSETQ. The CDR3 contains 14 residues. V gave up 5 bases and J gave up 8 bases; unmatched junction bases: 7. The CDR3 region has the DNA TGCGCCAGCAGTCGACAGGGGGATCGGGAAAAACTGTTTTTT. Its protein product is CASSRQGDREKLFF.

The genes are TRBV7-9 and TRBJ2-2; TRBD1 aligns across 9 bases. The CDR3 runs 15 residues. With V trimmed by 4 bases and J by 5 bases, 5 bases remained unmatched. Germline V CDR1 and CDR2: SEHNR, FQNEAQ (reference sequence). Here the CDR3 DNA reads TGTGCCAGCAGCTCAGGGGACAGGGTTACCGGGGAGCTGTTTTTT. Protein: CASSSGDRVTGELFF. Together with reference TRBV7-9 and TRBJ2-2, the CDR3 gives the full variable domain: DTGVSQNPRHKITKRGQNVTFRCDPISEHNRLYWYRQTLGQGPEFLTYFQNEAQLEKSRLLSDRFSAERPKGSFSTLEIQRTEQGDSAMYLCASSSGDRVTGELFFGEGSRLTVL.

V usage is TRBV6-5 and J usage is TRBJ1-6; D uncertain. This CDR3 contains 12 residues. The germline V gene encodes CDR1 MNHEY and CDR2 SVGAGI. The V end lost 8 bases, the J end lost 7 bases, and 9 bases lay between the germline ends. CDR3 nucleotide sequence: TGTGCCAGCTCTACACAGAATTCACCCCTCCACTTT. Its protein product is CASSTQNSPLHF.

The genes are TRBV5-1 and TRBJ2-2; 9 bases map to TRBD1. CDR3 length: 15 amino acids. Germline V CDR1 and CDR2: SGHRS, YFSETQ. V was clipped by 0 bases and J by 5 bases; unmatched bases: 2. Here the CDR3 reads CASSLAQGATGELFF. The CDR3 DNA follows: TGCGCCAGCAGCTTGGCACAGGGGGCAACCGGGGAGCTGTTTTTT.

The V gene is TRBV11-2, the J gene TRBJ1-3; a weak D match, TRBD1 (6 bases). V gave up 4 bases and J gave up 4 bases, with 14 bases separating them. CDR3 length equals 15 residues. Germline V gene lookup returns CDR1 SGHAT and CDR2 FQNNGV. CDR3 residues: CASSSGQIWGNTIYF. The DNA for the CDR3 is TGTGCCAGCAGCTCGGGACAAATCTGGGGAAACACCATATATTTT.

CDR3 nucleotides: TGTGCCAGCAGCTTGGCCCCGGGGAACTATGGCTACACCTTC. Translation gives CASSLAPGNYGYTF. The chain is built from TRBV5-5 and TRBJ1-2; D is undetermined. Germline values: CDR1 SGHKS, CDR2 YYEKEE (reference sequence). This CDR3 is built from 14 residues. V was cut by 0 bases and J by 2 bases, with 8 bases left in between.

The chain joins TRBV29-1 to TRBJ1-2, with D perhaps TRBD1 (6 bases). The CDR3 has 13 residues. V lost 4 bases to trimming and J lost 4 bases, with 13 bases between them. The germline V gene has CDR1 SQVTM and CDR2 ANQGSEA. Here the CDR3 reads CSVGRDNRYGYTF. The CDR3 DNA follows: TGCAGCGTTGGCCGGGACAACCGCTATGGCTACACCTTC.